These T cell receptor beta chains were read from a single sample in a study of T cell changes during pregnancy in multiple sclerosis. Profiling relied on immunoSEQ multiplex PCR, and the TCRdb table lists in-frame clones only, not all of them. The data show about 30,000 clones, just over 90% seen once. The specimen comprised CD4+ T cells from peripheral blood mononuclear cells, sampled after pregnancy. These receptors were taken from a female donor with multiple sclerosis, enrolled in a pregnancy study. Each CDR3 is given with its conserved first and last residue. Fields, in order: clone size, V gene, J gene, D gene, CDR3 DNA, CDR3 protein. The D gene is left open where the match is weak. Clone sizes are given selectively: once, few, many, or a class where the clone is expanded.

>NA|TRBV19|TRBJ2-5|TRBD2
TGTGCCAGTTCGGCGCGGGAGTTTATAGAGACCCAGTACTTC
CASSAREFIETQYF
>NA|TRBV19|TRBJ1-1|NA
TGTGCCAGTAGTATGGGGGGGCGGGTAACGAACACTGAAGCTTTCTTT
CASSMGGRVTNTEAFF
>NA|TRBV7-7|TRBJ1-1|NA
TGTGCCAGCAGCTTGTTTAGCGGGGGGATGAACACTGAAGCTTTCTTT
CASSLFSGGMNTEAFF
>NA|TRBV5-8|TRBJ1-5|NA
TGTGCCAGCACCTACAGACAGGCGAATCAGCCCCAGCATTTT
CASTYRQANQPQHF
>NA|TRBV4-2|TRBJ2-5|TRBD2
TGTGCCAGCAGCCAGGGACTAAAAGAGACCCAGTACTTC
CASSQGLKETQYF
>NA|TRBV19|TRBJ2-5|TRBD1
TGTGCCAGTAGTATCGGCGGGACAGGGGTGTACGAGACCCAGTACTTC
CASSIGGTGVYETQYF
>NA|TRBV7-9|TRBJ2-7|NA
TGTGCCAGCAGCCGAACTAGACTAGGAGGCCCGTACGAGCAGTACTTC
CASSRTRLGGPYEQYF
>NA|TRBV19|TRBJ2-4|NA
TGTGCCAGTAGTATCGGAGGTGGGCGGGACATTCAGTACTTC
CASSIGGGRDIQYF
>NA|TRBV9|TRBJ2-7|TRBD1
TGTGCCAGCAGCGTCACTGGGACAGGGTTCTACGAGCAGTACTTC
CASSVTGTGFYEQYF
>NA|TRBV7-9|TRBJ2-5|NA
TGTGCCAGCAGCTTAGTGGGAGCAGGAGAGACCCAGTACTTC
CASSLVGAGETQYF
>NA|TRBV6-5|TRBJ2-5|TRBD1
TGTGCCAGCAGTCGGGACAGGTTCTTCGGGACCCAGTACTTC
CASSRDRFFGTQYF
>few|TRBV4-2|TRBJ1-1|NA
TGTGCCAGCAGCCAAGATCAAGGGGGCACTGAAGCTTTCTTT
CASSQDQGGTEAFF
>once|TRBV5-1|TRBJ2-2|TRBD1
TGCGCCAGCAGCCTTCCGGGACAGGGGGCCGCCGGGGAGCTGTTTTTT
CASSLPGQGAAGELFF
>NA|TRBV28|TRBJ2-2|NA
TGTGCCAGCAGACAGGGTTCCCGGGAGCTGTTTTTT
CASRQGSRELFF
>NA|TRBV25-1|TRBJ2-1|TRBD2
TGTGCCAGCAGTAAACTAGCGGGAGGCCCGCGCGACAATGAGCAGTTCTTC
CASSKLAGGPRDNEQFF
>NA|TRBV4-1|TRBJ2-7|TRBD1
TGCGCCAGCAGCCACCCTGGACAGGGGAAGACTTACGAGCAGTACTTC
CASSHPGQGKTYEQYF
>NA|TRBV30|TRBJ1-2|NA
TGTGCCTGGAAGCGTAACTATGGCTACACCTTC
CAWKRNYGYTF
>NA|TRBV18|TRBJ2-7|TRBD1
TGTGCCAGCTCACCACCTTTAGGACAGGGTGGGGAGCAGTACTTC
CASSPPLGQGGEQYF
>once|TRBV30|TRBJ2-7|NA
TGTGCCTGGAGTGCCTACTCTTACGAGCAGTACTTC
CAWSAYSYEQYF
>NA|TRBV28|TRBJ1-2|NA
TGTGCCAGCAGTTTCGGCAGGGGAGACTATGGCTACACCTTC
CASSFGRGDYGYTF
>once|TRBV5-6|TRBJ1-1|NA
TGTGCCAGCAGCGGCAGGGGGAACACTGAAGCTTTCTTT
CASSGRGNTEAFF
>NA|TRBV19|TRBJ1-2|NA
TGTGCCAGTAGCTCGGGACAACTCGACTATGGCTACACCTTC
CASSSGQLDYGYTF
>NA|TRBV6-1|TRBJ1-2|NA
TGTGCCAGCAGTGAACTCCGGGAGAACTATGGCTACACCTTC
CASSELRENYGYTF
>NA|TRBV5-1|TRBJ1-2|NA
TGCGCCAGCAGCTTGGATCCACTCTCGTATGGCTACACCTTC
CASSLDPLSYGYTF
>few|TRBV9|TRBJ2-7|TRBD2
TGTGCCAGCAGCACTAGCGGGGGCCCAAGCGAGCAGTACTTC
CASSTSGGPSEQYF
>NA|TRBV7-2|TRBJ1-1|NA
TGTGCCAGCAGCATACAGGGGAACACTGAAGCTTTCTTT
CASSIQGNTEAFF
>NA|TRBV2|TRBJ2-5|NA
TGTGCCAGCGGGGCCCAAGAGACCCAGTACTTC
CASGAQETQYF
>NA|TRBV19|TRBJ1-6|NA
TGTGCCAGTAGTATAGATCGGGAGAATTCACCCCTCCACTTT
CASSIDRENSPLHF
>NA|TRBV10-2|TRBJ1-2|NA
TGCGCCAGCAGTGAGTGGGGACTTCTGATTTATGGCTACACCTTC
CASSEWGLLIYGYTF
>NA|TRBV19|TRBJ2-3|TRBD2
TGTGCCAGTAGAATCCGCCCTAGCGGCGTGGGACTCGATACGCAGTATTTT
CASRIRPSGVGLDTQYF
>NA|TRBV2|TRBJ2-7|NA
TGTGCCAGCAGTGAAGGTCAGACTTTCTACGAGCAGTACTTC
CASSEGQTFYEQYF
>NA|TRBV18|TRBJ1-5|NA
TGTGCCAGCTCTCTCGAACAGGGTGGCAATCAGCCCCAGCATTTT
CASSLEQGGNQPQHF
>few|TRBV2|TRBJ1-1|TRBD1
TGTGCCAGCAGTGAACAGGGGGGCAGTCGGACTGAAGCTTTCTTT
CASSEQGGSRTEAFF
>NA|TRBV13|TRBJ1-1|TRBD1
TGTGCCAGCAGCTTACTACAGGGGCGCACTGAAGCTTTCTTT
CASSLLQGRTEAFF
>NA|TRBV11-3|TRBJ1-3|NA
TGTGCCAGCAGCTTAGATCAGGGCGGCTCTGCATCCTCTGGAAACACCATATATTTT
CASSLDQGGSASSGNTIYF
>NA|TRBV4-2|TRBJ2-5|TRBD2
TGTGCCAGCAGCCCGGAGAGCGGGAGTTTGAAAGAGACCCAGTACTTC
CASSPESGSLKETQYF
>NA|TRBV5-1|TRBJ2-3|NA
TGCGCCAGCAGCCGACTTGGTGGGGGGATCCGCCGGGCAGATACGCAGTATTTT
CASSRLGGGIRRADTQYF
>NA|TRBV18|TRBJ1-4|NA
TGTGCCAGCTCCCGAAATACTGAGAAGAATGAAAAACTGTTTTTT
CASSRNTEKNEKLFF
>NA|TRBV7-9|TRBJ1-5|NA
TGTGCCAGCAGCGCCTCGGGGGGGCCAACTCAGCCCCAGCATTTT
CASSASGGPTQPQHF
>NA|TRBV9|TRBJ1-2|NA
TGTGCCAGCAGCTCCCCGGTGGGAGGGAGCTCCCCGGGGGGTGGCTACACCTTC
CASSSPVGGSSPGGGYTF
>NA|TRBV9|TRBJ1-4|NA
TGTGCCAGCAGCGAGAGGCCAGCGAATAATGAAAAACTGTTTTTT
CASSERPANNEKLFF
>NA|TRBV19|TRBJ1-2|NA
TGTGCCAGTAGTATAAGACGGGATGGCTACACCTTC
CASSIRRDGYTF